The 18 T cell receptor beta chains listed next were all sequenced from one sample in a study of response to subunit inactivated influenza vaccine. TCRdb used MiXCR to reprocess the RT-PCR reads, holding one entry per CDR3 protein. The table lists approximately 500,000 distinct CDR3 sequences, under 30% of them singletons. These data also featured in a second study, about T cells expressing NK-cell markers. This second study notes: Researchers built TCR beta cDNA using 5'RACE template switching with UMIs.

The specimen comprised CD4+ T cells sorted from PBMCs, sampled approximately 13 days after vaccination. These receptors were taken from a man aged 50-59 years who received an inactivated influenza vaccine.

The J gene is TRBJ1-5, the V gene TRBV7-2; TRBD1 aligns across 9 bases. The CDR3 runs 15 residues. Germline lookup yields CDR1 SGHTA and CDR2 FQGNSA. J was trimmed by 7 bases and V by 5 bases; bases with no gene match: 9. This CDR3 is CASSPGQGSGQPQHF. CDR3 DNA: TGTGCCAGCAGCCCCGGACAGGGGTCAGGACAGCCCCAGCATTTT.

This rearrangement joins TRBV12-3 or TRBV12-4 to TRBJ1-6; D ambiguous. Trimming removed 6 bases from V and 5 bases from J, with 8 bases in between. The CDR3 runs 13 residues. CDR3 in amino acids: CASRTGNNSPLHF. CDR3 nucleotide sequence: TGTGCCAGCAGGACGGGTAATAATTCACCCCTCCACTTT.

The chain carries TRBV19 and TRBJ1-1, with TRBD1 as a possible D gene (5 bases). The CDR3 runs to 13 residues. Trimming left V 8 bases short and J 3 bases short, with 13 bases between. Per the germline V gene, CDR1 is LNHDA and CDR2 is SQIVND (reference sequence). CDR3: CASAKRGDTEAFF. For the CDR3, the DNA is TGTGCCAGTGCCAAACGGGGGGACACTGAAGCTTTCTTT.

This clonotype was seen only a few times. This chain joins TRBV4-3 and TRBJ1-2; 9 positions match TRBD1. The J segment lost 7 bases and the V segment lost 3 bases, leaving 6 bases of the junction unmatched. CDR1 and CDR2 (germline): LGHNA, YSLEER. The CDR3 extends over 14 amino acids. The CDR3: CASSHAGTGIGYTF. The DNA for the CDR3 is TGCGCCAGCAGCCATGCCGGGACAGGGATTGGCTACACCTTC.

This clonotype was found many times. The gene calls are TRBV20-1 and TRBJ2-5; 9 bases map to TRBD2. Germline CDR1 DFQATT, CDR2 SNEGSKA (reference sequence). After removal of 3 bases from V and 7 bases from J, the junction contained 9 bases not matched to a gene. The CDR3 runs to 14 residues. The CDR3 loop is CSASPSGGPGTQYF. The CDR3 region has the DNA TGCAGTGCTAGTCCCAGCGGGGGGCCTGGGACCCAGTACTTC.

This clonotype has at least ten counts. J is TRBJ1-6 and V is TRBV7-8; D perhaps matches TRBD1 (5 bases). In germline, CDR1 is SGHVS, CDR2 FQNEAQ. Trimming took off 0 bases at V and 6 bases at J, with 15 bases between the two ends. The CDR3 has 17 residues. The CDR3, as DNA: TGTGCCAGCAGCTTAGCGATCGGGGCAGGGCGTAATTCACCCCTCCACTTT. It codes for CASSLAIGAGRNSPLHF.

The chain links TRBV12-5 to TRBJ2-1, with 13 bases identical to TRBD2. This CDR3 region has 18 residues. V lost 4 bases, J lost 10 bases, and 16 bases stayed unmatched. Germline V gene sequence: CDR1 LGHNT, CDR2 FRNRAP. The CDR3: CASGSPGGGLAGEGEQFF. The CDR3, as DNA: TGTGCTAGTGGTTCCCCGGGCGGCGGACTAGCGGGAGAGGGGGAGCAGTTCTTC.

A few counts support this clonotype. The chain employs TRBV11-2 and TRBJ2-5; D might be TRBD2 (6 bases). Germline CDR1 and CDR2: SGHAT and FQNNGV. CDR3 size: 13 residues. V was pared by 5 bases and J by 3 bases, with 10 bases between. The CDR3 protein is CASSGGLEETQYF. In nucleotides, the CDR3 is TGTGCCAGCAGCGGGGGGTTGGAAGAGACCCAGTACTTC.

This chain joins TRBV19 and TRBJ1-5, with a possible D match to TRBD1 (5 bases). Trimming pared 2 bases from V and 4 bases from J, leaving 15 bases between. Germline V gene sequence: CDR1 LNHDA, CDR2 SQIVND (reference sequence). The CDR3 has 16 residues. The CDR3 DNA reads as TGTGCCAGTAGTATAATCACCGGGACGGCGAATCAGCCCCAGCATTTT. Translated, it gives CASSIITGTANQPQHF.

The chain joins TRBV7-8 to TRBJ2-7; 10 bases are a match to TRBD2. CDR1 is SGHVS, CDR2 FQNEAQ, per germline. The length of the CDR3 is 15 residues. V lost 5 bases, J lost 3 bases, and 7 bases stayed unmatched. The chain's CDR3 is CASSISGGALYEQYF. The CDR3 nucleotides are TGTGCCAGCAGCATAAGCGGGGGGGCCCTCTACGAGCAGTACTTC.

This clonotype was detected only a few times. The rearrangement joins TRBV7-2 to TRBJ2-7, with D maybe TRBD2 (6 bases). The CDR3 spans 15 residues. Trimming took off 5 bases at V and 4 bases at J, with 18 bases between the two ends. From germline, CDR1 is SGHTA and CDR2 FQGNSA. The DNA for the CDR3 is TGTGCCAGCAGCGCTATGTTATCCGGGGGATACGAGCAGTACTTC. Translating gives CASSAMLSGGYEQYF.

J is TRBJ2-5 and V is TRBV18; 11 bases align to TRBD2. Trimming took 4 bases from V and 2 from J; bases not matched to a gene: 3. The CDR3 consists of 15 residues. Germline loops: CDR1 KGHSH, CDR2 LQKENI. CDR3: CASSLGTSGQETQYF. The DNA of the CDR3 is TGTGCCAGCTCACTCGGGACTAGCGGACAAGAGACCCAGTACTTC.

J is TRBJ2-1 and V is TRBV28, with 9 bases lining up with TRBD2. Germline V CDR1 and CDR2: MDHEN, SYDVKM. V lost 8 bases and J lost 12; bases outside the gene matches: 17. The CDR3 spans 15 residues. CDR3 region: CASGETSGLLVVQFF. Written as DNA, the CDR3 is TGTGCCAGCGGAGAAACTAGCGGGCTCTTAGTGGTGCAGTTCTTC.

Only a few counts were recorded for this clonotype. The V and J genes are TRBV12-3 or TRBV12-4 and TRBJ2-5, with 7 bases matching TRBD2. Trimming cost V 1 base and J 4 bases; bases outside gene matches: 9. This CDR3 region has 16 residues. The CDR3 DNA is TGTGCCAGCAGTTTAGTCGGGGACTACCCCCGAGAGACCCAGTACTTC. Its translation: CASSLVGDYPRETQYF.

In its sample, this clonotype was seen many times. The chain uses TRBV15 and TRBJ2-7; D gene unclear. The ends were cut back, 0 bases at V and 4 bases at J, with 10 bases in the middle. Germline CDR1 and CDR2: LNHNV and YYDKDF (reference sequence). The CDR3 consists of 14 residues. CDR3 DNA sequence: TGTGCCACCAGCAGAGATATCGGCCCTTACGAGCAGTACTTC. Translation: CATSRDIGPYEQYF.

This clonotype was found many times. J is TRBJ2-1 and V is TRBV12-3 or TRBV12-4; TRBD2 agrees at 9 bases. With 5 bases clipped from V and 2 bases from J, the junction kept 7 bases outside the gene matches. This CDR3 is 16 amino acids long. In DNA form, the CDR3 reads TGTGCCAGCAGTCCTATAGCGGGAGCCCCCTACAATGAGCAGTTCTTC. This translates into CASSPIAGAPYNEQFF.

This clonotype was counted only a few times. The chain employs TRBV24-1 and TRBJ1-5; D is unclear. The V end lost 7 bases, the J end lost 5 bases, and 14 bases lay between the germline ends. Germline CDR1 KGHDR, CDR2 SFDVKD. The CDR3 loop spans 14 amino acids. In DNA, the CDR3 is TGTGCCACCAGCCCGGCAGAGTTTTATCAGCCCCAGCATTTT. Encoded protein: CATSPAEFYQPQHF.

Here the CDR3 reads CASSSMRGAGTDTQYF. The CDR3 DNA reads as TGTGCCAGCAGCTCCATGCGGGGGGCGGGCACAGATACGCAGTATTTT. This chain joins TRBV7-2 and TRBJ2-3; TRBD2 matches 8 bases. CDR1 SGHTA and CDR2 FQGNSA come from the germline V gene. This CDR3 contains 16 residues. J lost 1 base, V lost 4 bases, and 7 bases had no gene match.